Each of the 10 T cell receptor beta chains below was sequenced from the same sample in a study of blood T cells in healthy people across ages. A second PCR of 7 to 11 cycles used a sample-barcoded 5' primer and a J-beta primer mix. TCRdb fed the 5' RACE reads into MiXCR, producing one record per CDR3 protein. The top ten hold roughly 3.5% of the sample, which has 750,000 to 850,000 distinct CDR3 sequences, more than 20% seen once. The same data also went into a second study, on T cells of mothers and their children.

Sequenced sample: blood. The origin of the receptors is a boy younger than 18 in good health.

This chain links TRBV4-3 with TRBJ2-5, with 10 bases aligning to TRBD2. The J call could be wrong; TRBJ2-1 is a better fit for the DNA end. The CDR3 runs to 16 residues. The germline gives CDR1 LGHNA, CDR2 YSLEER. CDR3 residues: CASSQGTSGDYNEQFF. The DNA of the CDR3 is TGCGCCAGCAGCCAAGGGACTAGCGGAGATTACAATGAGCAGTTCTTC.

The chain combines TRBV2 with TRBJ1-2; perhaps TRBD1 as D (5 bases). The germline V gene encodes CDR1 SNHLY and CDR2 FYNNEI. This CDR3 region has 16 residues. The V end was cut by 3 bases, the J end by 8 bases, with 22 bases between. The CDR3 sequence: CASSENTGGRVDGYTF. CDR3 coding DNA: TGTGCCAGCAGTGAGAACACGGGGGGAAGAGTCGACGGCTACACCTTC. The variable domain in full, with the rest retrieved from reference TRBV2 and TRBJ1-2, is EPEVTQTPSHQVTQMGQEVILRCVPISNHLYFYWYRQILGQKVEFLVSFYNNEISEKSEIFDDQFSVERPDGSNFTLKIRSTKLEDSAMYFCASSENTGGRVDGYTFGSGTRLTVV.

With regard to this clonotype: A junction boundary mismatches the germline segment, possibly from a read error. The V gene is TRBV5-4, the J gene TRBJ2-7; the D gene is possibly TRBD1 (6 bases). Looked up from germline, CDR1 is SGHNT and CDR2 is YYREEE (reference sequence). The CDR3 spans 15 residues. CDR3: CAGSEPGTISGEQYF. DNA of the CDR3: TGTGCCGGCAGCGAGCCCGGGACAATTTCGGGGGAGCAGTACTTC.

This clonotype occurred once. V is TRBV12-3 or TRBV12-4 and J is TRBJ2-4; D possibly corresponds to TRBD1 (6 bases). V lost 5 bases to trimming and J lost 3 bases, with 17 bases between them. There are 16 residues in the CDR3. The CDR3 sequence: CASSDRDTSFKNIQYF. DNA of the CDR3: TGTGCCAGCAGTGACCGGGACACCAGTTTCAAAAACATTCAGTACTTC.

Note on this clonotype: The conserved final phenylalanine or tryptophan is absent from the CDR3, which likely points to a read error. This chain uses TRBV6-5 with TRBJ1-1, with a weak D call TRBD1 (5 bases). Trimming pared 7 bases from V and 2 bases from J, leaving 8 bases between. CDR1 and CDR2 (germline): MNHEY, SVGAGI. This CDR3 has 12 residues. The CDR3 coding sequence is TGTGCCAGCATGAGGGGAAACACTGAAGCTTTCCTT. As protein: CASMRGNTEAFL.

This clonotype was counted only a few times. The gene calls are TRBV9 and TRBJ1-1; 8 bases align to TRBD1. J lost 3 bases, V lost 3 bases, and 4 bases had no gene match. Germline lookup yields CDR1 SGDLS and CDR2 YYNGEE. The CDR3 contains 14 residues. The CDR3 is CASSATGVDTEAFF. CDR3 nucleotide sequence: TGTGCCAGCAGCGCGACAGGGGTCGACACTGAAGCTTTCTTT.

The chain has TRBV5-1 and TRBJ1-2; possibly TRBD1 for D (5 bases). CDR1 is SGHRS and CDR2 is YFSETQ in the germline V gene. V dropped 3 bases and J dropped 4 bases, with 13 bases sitting between them. The CDR3 has 14 amino acids. CDR3 in DNA: TGCGCCAGCAGCTCAACCGGGACCGCCTATGGCTACACCTTC. This translates into CASSSTGTAYGYTF.

The V call is TRBV21-1, the J call TRBJ2-5; the table's D gene call, TRBD2, was not cross checked with the DNA. The better agreement between TRBJ2-1 and the DNA end casts doubt on the J call. TRBV21-1 is a listed pseudogene. CDR3 size: 15 residues. The CDR3 sequence: CASSKNTLAGNEQFF. The CDR3 DNA reads as TGTGCCAGCAGCAAAAATACGCTAGCGGGGAATGAGCAGTTCTTC.

The V gene is TRBV6-2 or TRBV6-3, the J gene TRBJ2-4; D not certain. The CDR3 runs 17 residues. Looked up from germline, CDR1 is MNHEY and CDR2 is SVGEGT. The V and J ends lost 6 bases and 1 base respectively, with 19 bases between them. The CDR3 sequence: CASSTIATPWAKNIQYF. The DNA of the CDR3 is TGTGCCAGCAGCACTATCGCTACCCCCTGGGCCAAAAACATTCAGTACTTC.

This rearrangement joins TRBV28 to TRBJ1-2, with D uncertain. The CDR3 has 12 amino acids. The germline CDR1 and CDR2 sequences are MDHEN and SYDVKM. V gave up 4 bases and J gave up 8 bases, with 11 bases separating them. The DNA for the CDR3 is TGTGCCAGCAGTTCCACGAGTTGGGGCTACACCTTC. This translates into CASSSTSWGYTF.